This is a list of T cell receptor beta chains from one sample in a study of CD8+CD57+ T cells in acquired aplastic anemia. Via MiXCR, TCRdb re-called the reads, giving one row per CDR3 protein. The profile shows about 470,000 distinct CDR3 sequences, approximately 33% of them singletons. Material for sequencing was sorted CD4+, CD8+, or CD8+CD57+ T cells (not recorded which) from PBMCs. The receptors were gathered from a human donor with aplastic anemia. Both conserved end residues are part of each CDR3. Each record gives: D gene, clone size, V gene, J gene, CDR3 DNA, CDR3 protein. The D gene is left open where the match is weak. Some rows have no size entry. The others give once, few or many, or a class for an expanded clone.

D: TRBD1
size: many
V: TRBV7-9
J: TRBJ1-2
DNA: TGTGCCAGCAGCTTACCCGAGACAGGGGTGGAAGGCTACACCTTC
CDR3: CASSLPETGVEGYTF

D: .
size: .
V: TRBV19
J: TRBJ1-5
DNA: TGTGCCAGCAGCTTTAGGGCCTTTAGCAATCAGCCCCAGCATTTT
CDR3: CASSFRAFSNQPQHF

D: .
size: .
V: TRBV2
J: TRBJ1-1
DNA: TGTGCCACCATTCACGGGACACTCAACACTGAAGCTTTCTTT
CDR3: CATIHGTLNTEAFF

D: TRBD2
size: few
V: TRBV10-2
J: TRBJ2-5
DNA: TGCGCCAGCAGGGAGCGGGGGGGTCGGGAGACCCAGTACTTC
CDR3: CASRERGGRETQYF

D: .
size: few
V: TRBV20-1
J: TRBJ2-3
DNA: TGCAGTGCTATGAGCATTTACACAGATACGCAGTATTTT
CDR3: CSAMSIYTDTQYF

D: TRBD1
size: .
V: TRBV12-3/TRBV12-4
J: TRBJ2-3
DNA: TGTGCCGCTGACCCCCGGACAGGAACAGATACGCAGTATTTT
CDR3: CAADPRTGTDTQYF

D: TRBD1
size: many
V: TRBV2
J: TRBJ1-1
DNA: TGTGCCAGCAGTCGAACCGGGACAGCGAACACTGAAGCTTTCTTT
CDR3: CASSRTGTANTEAFF

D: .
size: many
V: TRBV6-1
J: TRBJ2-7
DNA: TGTGCCAGCAGTGAAAGGAGGTGGGCCGAGCAGTACTTC
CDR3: CASSERRWAEQYF

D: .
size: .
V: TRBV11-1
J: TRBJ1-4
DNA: TGTGCCAGCAGCCAGCGGACCTTCCCAACTAATGAAAAACTGTTTTTT
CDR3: CASSQRTFPTNEKLFF

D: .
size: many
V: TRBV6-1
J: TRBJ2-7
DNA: TGTGCCAGCACCAGCGGGCGTACCTACGAGCAGTACTTC
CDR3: CASTSGRTYEQYF

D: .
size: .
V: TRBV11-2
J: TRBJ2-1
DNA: TGTGCCAGCAGCTTAGATCTTCACAGCAACAATGAGCAGTTCTTC
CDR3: CASSLDLHSNNEQFF

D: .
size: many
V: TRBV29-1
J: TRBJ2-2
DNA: TGCAGCGGGGCACAGGGCTTGAGCGGGGAGCTGTTTTTT
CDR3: CSGAQGLSGELFF

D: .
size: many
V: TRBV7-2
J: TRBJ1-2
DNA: TGTGCCAGCAGCTTAGCCGGGGGAGACAACTATGGCTACACCTTC
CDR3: CASSLAGGDNYGYTF

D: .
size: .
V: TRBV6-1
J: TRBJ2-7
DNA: TGTGCCAGCAGCCGTGACAGGTCGAGGTACTACGAGCAGTACTTC
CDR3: CASSRDRSRYYEQYF

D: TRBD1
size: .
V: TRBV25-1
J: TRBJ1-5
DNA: TGTGCCAGCAGCCAAGATAAGTACAGGGGTCAGCCCCAGCATTTT
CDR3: CASSQDKYRGQPQHF

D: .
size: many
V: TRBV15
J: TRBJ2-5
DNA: TGTGCCACCAGCAGCTTACAGGGTGGGGGGACCCAGTACTTC
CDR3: CATSSLQGGGTQYF

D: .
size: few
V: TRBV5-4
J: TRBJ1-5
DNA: TGTGCCAGCAGCTTGTTTTACCGGGTTGCGGGTTTCGGCGATCAGCCCCAGCATTTT
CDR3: CASSLFYRVAGFGDQPQHF

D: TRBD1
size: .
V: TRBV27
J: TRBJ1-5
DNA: TGTGCCAGCAGTTTAATGGACAGGGGGGGGGCCCAGCATTTT
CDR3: CASSLMDRGGAQHF

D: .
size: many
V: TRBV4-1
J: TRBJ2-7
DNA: TGCGCCAGCAGCCAAGTGTGGGGGAGCCGGGACGAGCAGTACTTC
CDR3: CASSQVWGSRDEQYF

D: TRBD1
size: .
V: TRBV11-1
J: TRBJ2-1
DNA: TGTGCCAGCAGCCCTGGGACAGGGGGGTACAATGAGCAGTTCTTC
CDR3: CASSPGTGGYNEQFF

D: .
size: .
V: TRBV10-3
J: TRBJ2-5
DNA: TGTGCCATCAGTGAGACGCGGACGGTCCAGTACTTC
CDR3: CAISETRTVQYF

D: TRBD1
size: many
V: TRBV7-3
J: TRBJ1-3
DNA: TGTGCCAGCGGGACAGGGTCAGGAAACACCATATATTTT
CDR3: CASGTGSGNTIYF

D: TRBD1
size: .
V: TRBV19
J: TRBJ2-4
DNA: TGTGCCAGTAGTCCTCCTCGGACAGGTCTGGTAAACATTCGGTACTTC
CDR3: CASSPPRTGLVNIRYF

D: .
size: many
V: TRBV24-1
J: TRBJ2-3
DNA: TGTGCCACCAGTGATCGAACAGGGCCTAGCACAGATACGCAGTATTTT
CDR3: CATSDRTGPSTDTQYF

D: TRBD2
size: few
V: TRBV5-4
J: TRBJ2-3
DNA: TGTGCCAGCAGCTTGGTCCCGGGACTAGCGGTTATGTTGGATACGCAGTATTTT
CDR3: CASSLVPGLAVMLDTQYF

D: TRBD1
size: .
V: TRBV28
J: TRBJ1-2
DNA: TGTGCCGGCAGGACCAGACAGGGGATAAGGAATGGCTACACCTTC
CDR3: CAGRTRQGIRNGYTF

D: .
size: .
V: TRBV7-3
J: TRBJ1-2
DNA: TGTGCCAGCTCACAAACAGAGAACTATGGCTACACCTTC
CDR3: CASSQTENYGYTF

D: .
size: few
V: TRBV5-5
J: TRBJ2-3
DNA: TGTGCCAGCAGCTTACCACCGTGGCGGGGTAGGATACCAGATACGCAGTATTTT
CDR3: CASSLPPWRGRIPDTQYF

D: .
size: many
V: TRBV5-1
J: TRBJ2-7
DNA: TGCGCCAGCAGCTTGGAGGTAGTAGTCGCCGAGCAGTACTTC
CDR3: CASSLEVVVAEQYF

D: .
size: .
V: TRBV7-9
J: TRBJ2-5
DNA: TGTGCCAGCAGCGCGCCGGAGAGGTTACAAGAGACCCAGTACTTC
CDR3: CASSAPERLQETQYF

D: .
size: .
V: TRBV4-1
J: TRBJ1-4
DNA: TGCGCCAGCAGCCCGGGGCAGGTGCCTAATGAAAAACTGTTTTTT
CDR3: CASSPGQVPNEKLFF

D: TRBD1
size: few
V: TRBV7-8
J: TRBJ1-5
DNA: TGTGCCAGCAGCTTAGGACGACTAACAGGGGGCTATCAGCCCCAGCATTTT
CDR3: CASSLGRLTGGYQPQHF

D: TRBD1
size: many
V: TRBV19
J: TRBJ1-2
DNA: TGTGCCAGTACCTCTACAGGGGGACGATATGGCTACACCTTC
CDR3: CASTSTGGRYGYTF

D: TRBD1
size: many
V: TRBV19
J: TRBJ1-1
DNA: TGTGCCAGTAGACAGGGGTACACTGAAGCTTTCTTT
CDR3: CASRQGYTEAFF